This T cell receptor (beta chain) is drawn from a study of human T cells and chemical hapten exposure. This clonotype turned up a few times. Germline CDR1 reads SGHVS; CDR2 reads FNYEAQ. The CDR3 is 16 residues long. J lost 9 bases, V lost 0 bases, and 8 bases had no gene match. Using its own MiXCR run on the RACE reads, TCRdb lists one record per CDR3 protein. The table has over 300,000 distinct CDR3 sequences, approximately 5.1% seen once. Documented time point: pre-sensitization, week 0. This sample's treatment: therapeutic diphenylcyclopropenone sensitization with weekly scalp DPC. Sequences were derived from whole blood, sampled in connection with sensitization to the hapten diphenylcyclopropenone (DPC). This receptor was taken from a woman aged 45 to 65 with alopecia areata. Some clones in this sample may be carry-over from other donors' samples. J is TRBJ2-1 and V is TRBV7-6, with 10 bases that match TRBD2. CDR3 amino acids: CASSLASQAGGGEQFF. Written as DNA, the CDR3 is TGTGCCAGCAGCTTAGCGTCCCAAGCGGGAGGGGGTGAGCAGTTCTTC.